The rows below give T cell receptor beta chains drawn from one sample of a study of blood T cell repertoires in COVID-19. The assay was immunoSEQ multiplex PCR, and TCRdb's table has in-frame clones only and misses some. The profile covers 100,000 or so clones, with 72% appearing a single time and about 15% taken by the ten largest. The sample comprised peripheral blood. These receptors originate from a woman at least 80 years old with acute or convalescent COVID-19. Both conserved end residues are part of each CDR3. The D gene is left open where the match is weak. Where a row states a size, it is once, few, many or the class of an expanded clone; other rows omit it.

TRBV5-1	TRBJ2-7	.	.	TGCGCCAGCAGCTTGTCTAGTCGTGCCTACGAGCAGTACTTC	CASSLSSRAYEQYF
TRBV5-6	TRBJ2-5	few	TRBD2	TGTGCCAGCAGTGAAACACTAGCGGGGGGAGAAGAGACCCAGTACTTC	CASSETLAGGEETQYF
TRBV6-2/TRBV6-3	TRBJ1-1	.	.	TGTGCCAGCAGTCTTCCACCGCGGGGGAATGAAATGAACACTGAAGCTTTCTTT	CASSLPPRGNEMNTEAFF
TRBV10-3	TRBJ2-5	.	.	TGTGCCATCAGTGAGTACGGGTCCTCCATCGGAGAGACCCAGTACTTC	CAISEYGSSIGETQYF
TRBV19	TRBJ1-6	.	.	TGTGCCAGTAGTCCGAAGACAGGCTCGGGCCTCCACTTT	CASSPKTGSGLHF
TRBV10-3	TRBJ1-2	.	TRBD1	TGTGCCATCAGTGAGGACAGGGACTATGGCTACACCTTC	CAISEDRDYGYTF
TRBV7-3	TRBJ2-5	.	.	TGTGCCAGCAGCCGGGGCACAGGGTTCCCCCACCAAGAGACCCAGTACTTC	CASSRGTGFPHQETQYF
TRBV7-2	TRBJ2-2	few	TRBD2	TGTGCCAGCAGTATTGGGGCGGGGGCCGGGGAGCTGTTTTTT	CASSIGAGAGELFF
TRBV6-6	TRBJ1-1	.	.	TGTGCCAGCAGCCGTCCGGGAGGGGCCGGCACTGAAGCTTTCTTT	CASSRPGGAGTEAFF
TRBV7-2	TRBJ2-3	.	TRBD2	TGTGCCAGCAGCTTACGCGGGGGGGCCATAGATACGCAGTATTTT	CASSLRGGAIDTQYF
TRBV4-1	TRBJ1-2	.	.	TGCGCCAGCAGCCAAGAAGAAGCGAGTCGGATCGGCGGCTACACCTTC	CASSQEEASRIGGYTF
TRBV7-2	TRBJ1-1	.	.	TGTGCCAGCAGCGTTCAGGCAAAGAACACTGAAGCTTTCTTT	CASSVQAKNTEAFF
TRBV19	TRBJ2-3	.	TRBD2	TGTGCCAGTAGCACGACTAGCGGGGGGGTAGATACGCAGTATTTT	CASSTTSGGVDTQYF
TRBV9	TRBJ2-7	many	TRBD2	TGTGCCAGCAGCCCGGGGGGGAGCTCCTACGAGCAGTACTTC	CASSPGGSSYEQYF
TRBV7-2	TRBJ1-2	medium-sized	TRBD1	TGTGCCAGCAGCTCCGGGACAGGGGCTGGCTACACCTTC	CASSSGTGAGYTF
TRBV5-6	TRBJ1-2	few	.	TGTGCCAGCAGCTTGAGTTCATGGGCCTATGGCTACACCTTC	CASSLSSWAYGYTF